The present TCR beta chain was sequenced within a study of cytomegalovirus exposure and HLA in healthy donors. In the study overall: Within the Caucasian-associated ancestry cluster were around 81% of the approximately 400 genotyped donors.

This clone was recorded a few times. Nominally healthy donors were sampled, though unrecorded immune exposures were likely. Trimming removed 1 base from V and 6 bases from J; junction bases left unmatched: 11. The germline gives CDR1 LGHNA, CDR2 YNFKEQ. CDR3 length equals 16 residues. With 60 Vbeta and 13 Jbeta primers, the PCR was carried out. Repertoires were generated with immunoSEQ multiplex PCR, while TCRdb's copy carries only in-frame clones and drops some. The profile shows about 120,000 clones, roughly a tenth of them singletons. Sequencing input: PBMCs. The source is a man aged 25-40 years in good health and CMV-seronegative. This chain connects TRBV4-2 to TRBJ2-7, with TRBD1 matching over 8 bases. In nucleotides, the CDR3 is TGTGCCAGCAGCCAAGCCCCGGACAGGGCGTTTCGCGAGCAGTACTTC. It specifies CASSQAPDRAFREQYF.